Following are 29 T cell receptor beta chains from one sample sequenced in a study of blood T cell repertoires in COVID-19. The assay was immunoSEQ multiplex PCR, and TCRdb's table has in-frame clones only and misses some. This table has 470,000 or so clones, about 89% appearing once. The sequenced sample consisted of peripheral blood. These receptors were obtained from a young woman with acute or convalescent COVID-19.

The chain employs TRBV2 and TRBJ2-2; possibly TRBD1 for D (6 bases). The V gene's germline CDR1 is SNHLY and CDR2 FYNNEI. The CDR3 extends over 15 amino acids. Trimming pared 4 bases from V and 4 bases from J, leaving 13 bases between. The CDR3 loop is CASSGGHRGTGELFF. The CDR3 DNA reads TGTGCCAGCAGTGGGGGGCACCGGGGCACCGGGGAGCTGTTTTTT.

V is TRBV24-1 and J is TRBJ2-1; tentatively, D is TRBD1 (6 bases). The CDR3 spans 14 residues. Germline values: CDR1 KGHDR, CDR2 SFDVKD. V was clipped by 4 bases and J by 9 bases, with 15 bases between them. DNA of the CDR3: TGTGCCACCAGTGACAGCCCCGTAGGGGGTGAGCAGTTCTTC. Amino acid sequence: CATSDSPVGGEQFF.

The chain carries TRBV30 and TRBJ1-3, with 7 bases identical to TRBD1. J gave up 4 bases and V 6 bases, and 12 bases lay outside the gene matches. Germline-derived CDR1 and CDR2 are GTSNPN and SVGIG (reference sequence). CDR3 length: 15 amino acids. This chain's CDR3 is CACIPRTGLGNTIYF. Written as DNA, the CDR3 is TGTGCCTGTATCCCTAGGACAGGACTCGGAAACACCATATATTTT.

The CDR3 DNA sequence: TGTGCCAGTAGTATTGGCGGACAGGGGAACACTGAAGCTTTCTTT. Its protein is CASSIGGQGNTEAFF. This chain links TRBV19 with TRBJ1-1; 8 bases fit TRBD1. There are 15 residues in the CDR3. V trimming: 3 bases; J trimming: 1 base; junction bases outside the gene matches: 4. Germline-derived CDR1 and CDR2 are LNHDA and SQIVND (reference sequence).

V and J are TRBV28 and TRBJ2-7, with D perhaps TRBD1 (6 bases). The CDR3 loop spans 12 amino acids. The germline CDR1 and CDR2 sequences are MDHEN and SYDVKM. V dropped 5 bases and J dropped 5 bases, with 10 bases sitting between them. The CDR3 is CASSRGGDEQYF. CDR3 DNA sequence: TGTGCCAGCAGTAGAGGGGGTGACGAGCAGTACTTC.

Only one count was recorded for this clone. This rearrangement joins TRBV15 to TRBJ1-1; D gene unclear. The CDR3 contains 14 residues. Germline V lookup: CDR1 LNHNV, CDR2 YYDKDF (reference sequence). Trimming shortened V by 0 bases and J by 2 bases, and 7 bases separated the two germline ends. CDR3 amino acids: CATSRETRNTEAFF. The CDR3 DNA reads TGTGCCACCAGCAGAGAAACAAGAAACACTGAAGCTTTCTTT.

The V call is TRBV5-7, the J call TRBJ1-1; 9 bases are a match to TRBD1. TRBV5-7 qualifies as an ORF whose function is uncertain. CDR3 size: 17 residues. J lost 0 bases, V lost 4 bases, and 10 bases had no gene match. The CDR3 loop reads CASSPGTGPVMNTEAFF. The CDR3 DNA reads as TGTGCCAGCAGCCCCGGGACAGGGCCTGTCATGAACACTGAAGCTTTCTTT.

This clone is a singleton in its sample. The chain couples TRBV9 to TRBJ2-1; TRBD2 matches 10 bases. V was clipped by 3 bases and J by 2 bases; unmatched bases: 5. Per the germline V gene, CDR1 is SGDLS and CDR2 is YYNGEE. The length of the CDR3 is 16 residues. The CDR3 sequence: CASSEPLAGAYNEQFF. The CDR3 bases are TGTGCCAGCAGCGAACCCCTAGCGGGGGCCTACAATGAGCAGTTCTTC. Drawing the rest from reference TRBV9 and TRBJ2-1, the complete variable domain is DSGVTQTPKHLITATGQRVTLRCSPRSGDLSVYWYQQSLDQGLQFLIQYYNGEERAKGNILERFSAQQFPDLHSELNLSSLELGDSALYFCASSEPLAGAYNEQFFGPGTRLTVL.

As concerns this clone: Other DNA sequences in this sample translate to the same CDR3. J is TRBJ2-7 and V is TRBV10-3, with TRBD1 matching over 9 bases. Per germline, CDR1 ENHRY and CDR2 SYGVKD. J was trimmed by 3 bases and V by 0 bases; bases with no gene match: 0. The CDR3 length is 14 residues. The CDR3: CAISESGQGYEQYF. CDR3 bases: TGTGCCATCAGTGAGTCGGGACAGGGCTACGAGCAGTACTTC.

This clone was picked up a small number of times. The rearrangement uses TRBV10-3 and TRBJ2-3; a possible D gene is TRBD2 (6 bases). The V gene lost 7 bases and the J gene lost 1 base, with 15 bases spanning the gap. The CDR3 covers 15 residues. Per the germline V gene, CDR1 is ENHRY and CDR2 is SYGVKD. CDR3 sequence (DNA): TGTGCCATCAAAAGAGAGGGCGGGGGCACAGATACGCAGTATTTT. It encodes CAIKREGGGTDTQYF.

V is TRBV7-8 and J is TRBJ2-3; no clear D gene. V lost 5 bases to trimming and J lost 1 base, with 4 bases between them. The germline CDR1 and CDR2 sequences are SGHVS and FQNEAQ. The CDR3 loop spans 12 amino acids. The chain's CDR3 is CASSEGTDTQYF. As DNA, the CDR3 is TGTGCCAGCAGCGAGGGCACAGATACGCAGTATTTT.

The chain has TRBV6-5 and TRBJ1-1; TRBD1 aligns across 7 bases. The trim removed 4 bases at V and 0 bases at J, leaving 8 bases unmatched. This CDR3 is built from 16 residues. Germline lookup yields CDR1 MNHEY and CDR2 SVGAGI. CDR3 in amino acids: CASSFTGATVNTEAFF. The CDR3, as DNA: TGTGCCAGCAGTTTCACAGGGGCTACCGTGAACACTGAAGCTTTCTTT.

The rearrangement joins TRBV19 to TRBJ1-2; 7 bases are a match to TRBD1. Germline CDR1 reads LNHDA; CDR2 reads SQIVND (reference sequence). This CDR3 has 15 amino acids. V was pared by 4 bases and J by 5 bases, with 10 bases of the junction left unmatched. The CDR3 bases are TGTGCCAGTAGTACGACCCGGGACAGAATTTATGGCTACACCTTC. This sequence encodes CASSTTRDRIYGYTF.

In this sample, this clone turned up once. This chain uses TRBV6-5 with TRBJ2-1, with 7 nucleotides matching TRBD1. This CDR3 is built from 16 residues. Per the germline V gene, CDR1 is MNHEY and CDR2 is SVGAGI. Unmatched junction bases numbered 8, after V lost 1 base and J lost 5 bases. The CDR3 protein is CASSYWRQGQHNEQFF. CDR3 coding DNA: TGTGCCAGCAGTTACTGGCGACAGGGCCAACACAATGAGCAGTTCTTC.

The genes are TRBV11-1 and TRBJ2-1; possible D gene TRBD1, 5 bases. Germline CDR1 and CDR2: SGHAT and FQDESV (reference sequence). V gave up 1 base and J gave up 9 bases, with 19 bases separating them. CDR3 length equals 16 residues. The CDR3 nucleotides read TGTGCCAGCAGCTTAGTGCGGTATCCCCAAGACAGTGAGCAGTTCTTC. It translates to CASSLVRYPQDSEQFF.

The V gene is TRBV19, the J gene TRBJ2-4, with D possibly being TRBD2 (5 bases). Germline CDR1 is LNHDA and CDR2 is SQIVND (reference sequence). This CDR3 region has 13 residues. Trimming removed 7 bases at V and 0 bases at J, with 7 bases between. CDR3 DNA: TGTGCCAGTATGAGGGTAGCCAAAAACATTCAGTACTTC. Translated, it gives CASMRVAKNIQYF.

The J gene is TRBJ1-2, the V gene TRBV5-4; perhaps TRBD1 as D (6 bases). CDR3 length equals 15 residues. Trimming shortened V by 0 bases and J by 4 bases, and 13 bases separated the two germline ends. Per germline, CDR1 SGHNT and CDR2 YYREEE (reference sequence). The CDR3, as DNA: TGTGCCAGCAGCTTGGATTATGGGGGCGGCTATGGCTACACCTTC. This encodes CASSLDYGGGYGYTF.

The rearrangement uses TRBV9 and TRBJ2-5, with 8 bases matching TRBD1. Germline trimming cut 4 bases from V and 4 bases from J; bases unmatched to any gene: 18. The CDR3 consists of 18 residues. CDR1 is SGDLS, CDR2 YYNGEE, per germline. In DNA form, the CDR3 reads TGTGCCAGCAGCCACAGAGCAGGACAGGGAAGTACTCGAGAGACCCAGTACTTC. Protein sequence: CASSHRAGQGSTRETQYF.

The chain uses TRBV10-3 and TRBJ2-3, with D maybe TRBD2 (7 bases). Germline V gene data show CDR1 as ENHRY and CDR2 as SYGVKD. CDR3 length equals 15 residues. V was trimmed by 3 bases and J by 6 bases, leaving 16 bases between them. The CDR3 nucleotides are TGTGCCATCAGTGAATGGGGGGGCGGTGAGGATACGCAGTATTTT. Residues: CAISEWGGGEDTQYF.

The rearrangement links TRBV28 to TRBJ2-3; D call uncertain. CDR3 length: 13 residues. Between the trimmed V and J ends, which lost 3 bases and 4 bases, there was a span of 8 bases. Germline CDR1 and CDR2: MDHEN and SYDVKM. The CDR3 protein is CASSFKLADTQYF. In nucleotides, the CDR3 is TGTGCCAGCAGTTTTAAGCTGGCAGATACGCAGTATTTT. Full variable domain (remainder filled in from reference TRBV28 and TRBJ2-3): DVKVTQSSRYLVKRTGEKVFLECVQDMDHENMFWYRQDPGLGLRLIYFSYDVKMKEKGDIPEGYSVSREKKERFSLILESASTNQTSMYLCASSFKLADTQYFGPGTRLTVL.

This clone was seen once. The rearrangement links TRBV10-3 to TRBJ2-5; perhaps TRBD2 as D (5 bases). This CDR3 has 14 residues. Germline CDR1 reads ENHRY; CDR2 reads SYGVKD. Trimming left V 6 bases short and J 3 bases short, with 14 bases between. For the CDR3, the DNA is TGTGCCATCAGCAAGGACCCGGGGAAAGAGACCCAGTACTTC. Its translation is CAISKDPGKETQYF.

The chain carries TRBV10-2 and TRBJ2-3, with 10 bases that match TRBD2. Germline CDR1 WSHSY, CDR2 SAAADI. The CDR3 has 15 residues. V shed 5 bases, J shed 1 base, and the junction held 3 bases outside the gene matches. The CDR3 reads CASSPGLAGTDTQYF. The CDR3 DNA reads TGCGCCAGCAGTCCAGGACTAGCGGGCACAGATACGCAGTATTTT.

The CDR3 DNA reads as TGTGCCATCAGGCAGGGGGACAGTAACACTGAAGCTTTCTTT. It is translated as CAIRQGDSNTEAFF. This sequence joins TRBV10-3 and TRBJ1-1; 7 bases align to TRBD1. The CDR3 totals 14 residues. Germline V lookup: CDR1 ENHRY, CDR2 SYGVKD. Unmatched junction bases numbered 6, after V lost 6 bases and J lost 2 bases.

The rearrangement uses TRBV6-1 and TRBJ2-7; possibly TRBD1 for D (6 bases). V lost 3 bases and J 5 bases, leaving 17 bases between the germline ends. This CDR3 is built from 15 residues. CDR1 and CDR2 from the germline V gene are MNHNS and SASEGT. CDR3 in amino acids: CASSDVGQPTDEQYF. For the CDR3, the DNA is TGTGCCAGCAGTGACGTGGGACAACCGACCGACGAGCAGTACTTC.

The CDR3 nucleotides read TGTGCCAGCCTAATCTCCCCCATTCAGTACTTC. Protein product: CASLISPIQYF. The chain carries TRBV27 and TRBJ2-4, with D unclear. This CDR3 contains 11 residues. With 8 bases removed from V and 9 bases from J, the gap between germline ends came to 11 bases. CDR1 is MNHEY and CDR2 is SMNVEV in the germline V gene (reference sequence).

This clone was counted once. The chain combines TRBV7-3 with TRBJ2-6; 11 bases map to TRBD1. V shed 5 bases, J shed 0 bases, and the junction held 6 bases outside the gene matches. The germline CDR1 and CDR2 sequences are SGHTA and FQGTGA. This CDR3 comprises 18 residues. In nucleotides, the CDR3 is TGTGCCAGCAGCCCGTCCGGGACAGGGGGCTCTGGGGCCAACGTCCTGACTTTC. Protein: CASSPSGTGGSGANVLTF.

The V call is TRBV11-2, the J call TRBJ1-2; weak D call: TRBD1 (6 bases). Trimming shortened V by 0 bases and J by 8 bases, and 10 bases separated the two germline ends. The CDR3 covers 13 residues. Germline V gene lookup returns CDR1 SGHAT and CDR2 FQNNGV. The CDR3 DNA reads as TGTGCCAGCAGCTTAGAGGGGGCTGGCGGCTACACCTTC. It translates to CASSLEGAGGYTF.

The rearrangement uses TRBV13 and TRBJ1-1; D is unresolved. V was trimmed by 5 bases and J by 8 bases, leaving 15 bases between them. This CDR3 region has 13 residues. The germline V gene has CDR1 PRHDT and CDR2 FYEKMQ (reference sequence). The DNA for the CDR3 is TGTGCCAGCAGCCCTATAGCGCCGAGGGAAGCTTTCTTT. It codes for CASSPIAPREAFF.

The chain joins TRBV5-1 to TRBJ1-1; the D gene is possibly TRBD1 (5 bases). This CDR3 has 15 residues. Trimming cost V 5 bases and J 2 bases, with 16 bases left between them. CDR1 is SGHRS and CDR2 is YFSETQ in the germline V gene. CDR3 in DNA: TGCGCCAGCAGACAAAAACGGGGGTCCAACACTGAAGCTTTCTTT. Translating it yields CASRQKRGSNTEAFF. Drawing the rest from reference TRBV5-1 and TRBJ1-1, the complete variable domain is KAGVTQTPRYLIKTRGQQVTLSCSPISGHRSVSWYQQTPGQGLQFLFEYFSETQRNKGNFPGRFSGRQFSNSRSEMNVSTLELGDSALYLCASRQKRGSNTEAFFGQGTRLTVV.